The 12 T cell receptor beta chains below all came from one sample that was sequenced in a study of vaccination and CD4 T cells after COVID-19. Cultured CD4+ T cell DNA was sequenced using the Oncomine TCR Beta short-read assay. TCRdb re-called the PCR reads through MiXCR, storing one row per CDR3 protein. The sample has 12,000 or so distinct CDR3 sequences; approximately 64% are singletons. Their target antigens are unknown. This sample's treatment: 10-day PBMC culture with coronavirus spike peptide pools or control peptides (ViraFEST assay). Material for sequencing was CD4+ T cells from blood, cultured in vitro. The receptors shown here come from a human donor who had recovered from COVID-19.

V usage is TRBV15 and J usage is TRBJ1-2; tentatively, D is TRBD1 (5 bases). The germline gives CDR1 LNHNV, CDR2 YYDKDF (reference sequence). This CDR3 region has 13 residues. The V gene lost 0 bases and the J gene lost 5 bases, with 7 bases spanning the gap. The CDR3 reads CATSRDRVYGYTF. As DNA, the CDR3 is TGTGCCACCAGCAGAGACAGGGTATATGGCTACACCTTC. Full variable domain (outside the CDR3, taken from reference TRBV15 and TRBJ1-2): DAMVIQNPRYQVTQFGKPVTLSCSQTLNHNVMYWYQQKSSQAPKLLFHYYDKDFNNEADTPDNFQSRRPNTSFCFLDIRSPGLGDTAMYLCATSRDRVYGYTFGSGTRLTVV.

The chain combines TRBV20-1 with TRBJ2-3; D may match TRBD1 or TRBD2 (5 bases each). This CDR3 is built from 15 residues. V lost 6 bases to trimming and J lost 2 bases, with 18 bases between them. The germline CDR1 and CDR2 sequences are DFQATT and SNEGSKA (reference sequence). For the CDR3, the DNA is TGCAGTGCAAGGCCGGGACCACTTATCACAGATACGCAGTATTTT. This sequence encodes CSARPGPLITDTQYF.

The chain uses TRBV6-1 and TRBJ2-4; D ambiguous. Trimming pared 4 bases from V and 4 bases from J, leaving 20 bases between. The CDR3 consists of 17 residues. Germline V gene sequence: CDR1 MNHNS, CDR2 SASEGT. The CDR3 spells CASSVFRPSAQKNIQYF. CDR3 sequence (DNA): TGTGCCAGCAGTGTCTTTAGGCCTTCGGCCCAAAAAAACATTCAGTACTTC.

The chain carries TRBV7-9 and TRBJ2-3; 9 nucleotides line up with TRBD2. CDR1 and CDR2 (germline): SEHNR, FQNEAQ (reference sequence). The ends lost 4 bases at V and 2 bases at J; junction bases unmatched: 4. This CDR3 comprises 15 residues. CDR3 DNA: TGTGCCAGCAGCTCTAGCGGGACAATCACAGATACGCAGTATTTT. This gives the protein CASSSSGTITDTQYF. Variable domain in full (rest from reference TRBV7-9 and TRBJ2-3): DTGVSQNPRHKITKRGQNVTFRCDPISEHNRLYWYRQTLGQGPEFLTYFQNEAQLEKSRLLSDRFSAERPKGSFSTLEIQRTEQGDSAMYLCASSSSGTITDTQYFGPGTRLTVL.

The chain recombines TRBV7-2 with TRBJ2-2; TRBD2 is a possible D gene (6 bases). V was cut by 2 bases and J by 2 bases, with 12 bases left in between. From germline, CDR1 is SGHTA and CDR2 FQGNSA. The CDR3 extends over 16 amino acids. Here the CDR3 DNA reads TGTGCCAGCAGCTTATACGTCGGGGGAAACACCGGGGAGCTGTTTTTT. Amino acids: CASSLYVGGNTGELFF.

The rearrangement joins TRBV20-1 to TRBJ1-4, with 9 bases aligning to TRBD1. CDR1 and CDR2 from the germline V gene are DFQATT and SNEGSKA (reference sequence). The V and J ends lost 5 bases and 6 bases, in that order; junction bases with no gene match: 4. This CDR3 region has 13 residues. The DNA of the CDR3 is TGCAGTGCTGGACAGGGGAGCCATGAAAAACTGTTTTTT. Its translation is CSAGQGSHEKLFF.

The CDR3 nucleotides read TGCAGTGCTAGTCCCCGGGACAGGGTTTCCGTCGCGCAGTATTTT. Protein: CSASPRDRVSVAQYF. The V gene is TRBV20-1, the J gene TRBJ2-3; TRBD1 matches at 9 bases. Unmatched junction bases numbered 14, after V lost 3 bases and J lost 10 bases. The CDR3 has 15 amino acids. Germline CDR1 and CDR2: DFQATT and SNEGSKA (reference sequence).

This clonotype was seen only a few times. This chain uses TRBV6-1 with TRBJ1-5; TRBD1 matches at 7 bases. The length of the CDR3 is 15 residues. CDR1 is MNHNS, CDR2 SASEGT, per germline. V gave up 2 bases and J gave up 6 bases; unmatched junction bases: 7. The CDR3 DNA follows: TGTGCCAGCAGTGAATTAAACAGGGGATTTCAGCCCCAGCATTTT. This sequence encodes CASSELNRGFQPQHF.

The chain joins TRBV6-1 to TRBJ2-2; 7 positions match TRBD1. V trimming: 8 bases; J trimming: 4 bases; junction bases outside the gene matches: 13. Germline V gives CDR1 MNHNS, CDR2 SASEGT. This CDR3 spans 16 amino acids. The CDR3 protein is CASGTTGAHLTGELFF. DNA of the CDR3: TGTGCCAGCGGAACCACAGGGGCCCACCTCACCGGGGAGCTGTTTTTT.

The chain couples TRBV6-5 to TRBJ1-6; the match to TRBD1 covers 7 bases. Germline loops: CDR1 MNHEY, CDR2 SVGAGI. J gave up 9 bases and V 2 bases, and 7 bases lay outside the gene matches. The CDR3 extends over 15 amino acids. The CDR3 DNA reads TGTGCCAGCAGTTACACAGGGGTAACTATTTCACCCCTCCACTTT. This gives the protein CASSYTGVTISPLHF.

This clonotype was found a few times. The chain employs TRBV10-3 and TRBJ1-1; D possibly corresponds to TRBD1 (5 bases). Germline values: CDR1 ENHRY, CDR2 SYGVKD. Trimming left V 9 bases short and J 2 bases short, with 13 bases between. This CDR3 spans 13 amino acids. In DNA form, the CDR3 reads TGTGCCATTGGACGGGGCACAAACACTGAAGCTTTCTTT. It translates to CAIGRGTNTEAFF.

The rearrangement joins TRBV7-9 to TRBJ2-7; 10 nucleotides align to TRBD1. There are 17 residues in the CDR3. V lost 1 base to trimming and J lost 4 bases; unmatched junction nucleotides: 10. Germline CDR1 and CDR2: SEHNR and FQNEAQ (reference sequence). Here the CDR3 reads CASSLVRLGQGQYEQYF. CDR3 coding DNA: TGTGCCAGCAGCTTAGTAAGGTTGGGACAGGGGCAATACGAGCAGTACTTC.